This T cell receptor beta chain was captured in a study of vaccination and CD4 T cells after COVID-19. Trimming removed 4 bases from V and 2 bases from J; junction bases left unmatched: 21. The germline V gene has CDR1 SGHKS and CDR2 YYEKEE (reference sequence). The CDR3 covers 21 residues. This clonotype was counted only a few times. Its antigen remains unidentified. Cultured CD4+ T cell DNA underwent sequencing with the Oncomine TCR Beta short-read assay. Each CDR3 protein is one row after TCRdb ran MiXCR on the PCR reads. The data hold over 11,000 distinct CDR3 sequences, with around 20% observed a single time. As to treatment: approximately 9-day PBMC culture with coronavirus spike peptide pools or control peptides (ViraFEST assay).

The source of this sequence is a human donor with COVID-19. Sequenced sample: cultured CD4+ T cells from blood. The chain uses TRBV5-5 and TRBJ2-3; 11 bases agree with TRBD2. The CDR3 reads CASSPPGQALAGGHYTDTQYF. In nucleotides, the CDR3 is TGTGCCAGCAGCCCGCCCGGACAGGCTCTAGCGGGGGGCCATTACACAGATACGCAGTATTTT.